These T cell receptor beta chains were read from a single sample in a study of OX40 agonist ivuxolimab in advanced cancers. TCRdb's table, derived via immunoSEQ multiplex PCR, lists solely in-frame clones and lacks some. The sample consists of roughly 80,000 clones, approximately 89% of them appearing once. The sample consisted of CD4+ or CD8+ T cells sorted from blood, taken in a trial of the OX40 agonist ivuxolimab. The source is an adult with an advanced solid tumor such as melanoma, head and neck, liver or kidney cancer. Each CDR3 is given with its conserved first and last residue. Fields, in order: V gene, D gene, clone size, J gene, CDR3 protein, CDR3 DNA. The D gene is left open where the match is weak. Clone size is not always given. Where it is, it says once, few, many or a class for expanded clones.

V: TRBV11-2; D: -; size: -; J: TRBJ2-3; CDR3: CASSLGASSSTDTQYF; DNA: TGTGCCAGCAGCTTAGGGGCTAGTAGTAGCACAGATACGCAGTATTTT
V: TRBV6-1; D: TRBD2; size: -; J: TRBJ2-7; CDR3: CASSELGSGRPYEQYF; DNA: TGTGCCAGCAGTGAACTAGGGAGCGGGAGACCCTACGAGCAGTACTTC
V: TRBV7-9; D: -; size: -; J: TRBJ1-4; CDR3: CASSYEWGGEKLFF; DNA: TGTGCCAGCAGCTACGAGTGGGGAGGTGAAAAACTGTTTTTT
V: TRBV11-3; D: -; size: -; J: TRBJ2-1; CDR3: CASSLLRGNNEQFF; DNA: TGTGCCAGCAGCTTACTGCGGGGTAACAATGAGCAGTTCTTC
V: TRBV5-1; D: -; size: -; J: TRBJ2-5; CDR3: CASSWAATSGETQYF; DNA: TGCGCCAGCAGCTGGGCAGCGACATCGGGCGAGACCCAGTACTTC
V: TRBV11-3; D: TRBD2; size: -; J: TRBJ2-7; CDR3: CASSLVLADYEQYF; DNA: TGTGCCAGCAGCTTAGTACTAGCGGACTACGAGCAGTACTTC
V: TRBV4-3; D: -; size: -; J: TRBJ2-1; CDR3: CASSQAGQNNEQFF; DNA: TGCGCCAGCAGCCAAGCCGGACAGAACAATGAGCAGTTCTTC
V: TRBV11-3; D: -; size: -; J: TRBJ1-4; CDR3: CASSPDTLGEKLFF; DNA: TGTGCCAGCAGCCCAGACACCTTGGGTGAAAAACTGTTTTTT
V: TRBV11-2; D: -; size: -; J: TRBJ2-2; CDR3: CASSFSNTGELFF; DNA: TGTGCCAGCAGCTTCTCGAACACCGGGGAGCTGTTTTTT
V: TRBV5-5; D: TRBD2; size: -; J: TRBJ2-2; CDR3: CASSLIGLAPGELFF; DNA: TGTGCCAGCAGCTTGATCGGACTAGCGCCCGGGGAGCTGTTTTTT
V: TRBV7-9; D: -; size: -; J: TRBJ1-5; CDR3: CASKPFDSNQPQHF; DNA: TGTGCCTCCAAGCCCTTCGATAGCAATCAGCCCCAGCATTTT
V: TRBV7-2; D: TRBD2; size: -; J: TRBJ2-1; CDR3: CASSLASGSLNEQFF; DNA: TGTGCCAGCAGCTTAGCTAGCGGGAGTTTGAATGAGCAGTTCTTC
V: TRBV15; D: TRBD2; size: -; J: TRBJ2-3; CDR3: CATREGTSGNTDTQYF; DNA: TGTGCCACCAGGGAAGGGACTAGCGGGAACACAGATACGCAGTATTTT
V: TRBV6-1; D: TRBD1; size: -; J: TRBJ2-7; CDR3: CANSPTGGSYEQYF; DNA: TGTGCCAATTCTCCGACAGGGGGCTCCTACGAGCAGTACTTC
V: TRBV2; D: TRBD2; size: -; J: TRBJ2-4; CDR3: CASSELGLAGGPDKNIQYF; DNA: TGTGCCAGCAGTGAATTAGGACTAGCGGGAGGGCCGGACAAAAACATTCAGTACTTC
V: TRBV2; D: -; size: -; J: TRBJ1-3; CDR3: CASRGDLSGNTIYF; DNA: TGTGCCAGCAGGGGGGACCTCTCTGGAAACACCATATATTTT
V: TRBV5-1; D: TRBD2; size: -; J: TRBJ2-7; CDR3: CASSRTRSNEQYF; DNA: TGCGCCAGCTCCAGGACTAGGTCTAACGAGCAGTACTTC
V: TRBV6-5; D: TRBD1; size: -; J: TRBJ2-5; CDR3: CASSKGQGAWETQYF; DNA: TGTGCCAGCAGTAAAGGACAGGGGGCTTGGGAGACCCAGTACTTC
V: TRBV11-3; D: -; size: -; J: TRBJ2-3; CDR3: CASSFGGGADTQYF; DNA: TGTGCCAGCAGCTTCGGCGGGGGCGCAGATACGCAGTATTTT
V: TRBV11-2; D: -; size: -; J: TRBJ2-7; CDR3: CASSFSISSYEQYF; DNA: TGTGCCAGCAGCTTTTCTATAAGCTCCTACGAGCAGTACTTC
V: TRBV18; D: -; size: -; J: TRBJ1-5; CDR3: CASSPDGVNNQPQHF; DNA: TGTGCCAGCTCACCAGACGGGGTTAACAATCAGCCCCAGCATTTT
V: TRBV11-3; D: TRBD1; size: -; J: TRBJ1-1; CDR3: CANSLQGQGSEAFF; DNA: TGTGCCAACAGCTTACAGGGACAGGGTAGCGAAGCTTTCTTT
V: TRBV25-1; D: TRBD1; size: -; J: TRBJ2-2; CDR3: CASSETGQGANTGELFF; DNA: TGTGCCAGCAGTGAAACGGGACAGGGAGCGAACACCGGGGAGCTGTTTTTT
V: TRBV7-2; D: TRBD1; size: once; J: TRBJ2-7; CDR3: CASSLDGTGTYEQYF; DNA: TGTGCCAGCAGCTTAGATGGGACAGGGACCTACGAGCAGTACTTC
V: TRBV7-6; D: -; size: -; J: TRBJ2-5; CDR3: CASSPRAGLQETQYF; DNA: TGTGCCAGCAGCCCCCGGGCAGGACTCCAAGAGACCCAGTACTTC
V: TRBV7-8; D: -; size: -; J: TRBJ2-6; CDR3: CASSLGYSGANVLTF; DNA: TGTGCCAGCAGCTTGGGGTATTCTGGGGCCAACGTCCTGACTTTC
V: TRBV6-5; D: -; size: once; J: TRBJ2-7; CDR3: CASSRTGTYEQYF; DNA: TGTGCCAGCAGTAGAACAGGGACCTACGAGCAGTACTTC
V: TRBV7-9; D: -; size: -; J: TRBJ2-5; CDR3: CASSLGTSQETQYF; DNA: TGTGCCAGCAGCTTGGGCACTTCCCAAGAGACCCAGTACTTC
V: TRBV5-1; D: -; size: -; J: TRBJ2-4; CDR3: CASSLDQGIQYF; DNA: TGCGCCAGCAGCTTGGATCAGGGTATTCAGTACTTC
V: TRBV4-1; D: -; size: -; J: TRBJ1-3; CDR3: CASSQGPGTTRNTIYF; DNA: TGCGCCAGCAGCCAAGGGCCCGGGACAACCAGAAACACCATATATTTT
V: TRBV12-5; D: TRBD1; size: -; J: TRBJ2-3; CDR3: CASGQDRDLTDTQYF; DNA: TGTGCTAGTGGGCAGGACAGGGACCTCACAGATACGCAGTATTTT
V: TRBV19; D: TRBD2; size: -; J: TRBJ2-2; CDR3: CASILAGPPNTGELFF; DNA: TGTGCCAGTATCCTAGCGGGCCCCCCGAACACCGGGGAGCTGTTTTTT
V: TRBV20-1; D: TRBD1; size: -; J: TRBJ1-1; CDR3: CSADRGTEAFF; DNA: TGCAGTGCCGACAGGGGCACTGAAGCTTTCTTT
V: TRBV11-3; D: TRBD2; size: once; J: TRBJ2-1; CDR3: CASSQSGSIPNEQFF; DNA: TGTGCCAGCAGCCAAAGCGGGAGTATACCCAATGAGCAGTTCTTC
V: TRBV5-1; D: TRBD1; size: -; J: TRBJ1-3; CDR3: CASSSEPGQSSGNTIYF; DNA: TGCGCCAGCAGTTCTGAACCGGGACAGAGTTCTGGAAACACCATATATTTT
V: TRBV6-5; D: -; size: -; J: TRBJ2-5; CDR3: CASSYSKGARQETQYF; DNA: TGTGCCAGCAGTTACTCAAAAGGGGCCAGACAAGAGACCCAGTACTTC
V: TRBV18; D: -; size: -; J: TRBJ2-1; CDR3: CASSPRGGIGSNNEQFF; DNA: TGTGCCAGCTCACCAAGGGGCGGGATTGGTAGTAACAATGAGCAGTTCTTC
V: TRBV30; D: -; size: -; J: TRBJ2-7; CDR3: CAWEGGTYEQYF; DNA: TGTGCCTGGGAAGGGGGGACCTACGAGCAGTACTTC
V: TRBV7-9; D: -; size: once; J: TRBJ2-3; CDR3: CASSSLRVRFTDTQYF; DNA: TGTGCCAGCAGCTCCCTGAGAGTACGCTTCACAGATACGCAGTATTTT
V: TRBV6-1; D: TRBD1; size: -; J: TRBJ1-1; CDR3: CASSAMTGGNTEAFF; DNA: TGTGCCAGCAGTGCTATGACAGGGGGAAATACTGAAGCTTTCTTT
V: TRBV19; D: -; size: -; J: TRBJ2-5; CDR3: CASSWRAGETQYF; DNA: TGTGCCAGTAGTTGGCGAGCGGGAGAGACCCAGTACTTC
V: TRBV5-1; D: -; size: -; J: TRBJ2-3; CDR3: CASSFEGTDTQYF; DNA: TGCGCCAGCAGCTTTGAGGGGACAGATACGCAGTATTTT
V: TRBV6-5; D: -; size: -; J: TRBJ2-7; CDR3: CASSQKQGSYEQYF; DNA: TGTGCCAGCAGCCAGAAACAGGGTAGCTACGAGCAGTACTTC
V: TRBV2; D: -; size: -; J: TRBJ1-6; CDR3: CASREGNNSPLHF; DNA: TGTGCCAGCAGGGAGGGAAATAATTCACCCCTCCACTTT
V: TRBV30; D: -; size: few; J: TRBJ1-1; CDR3: CAWRGPQGHTEAFF; DNA: TGTGCCTGGAGAGGCCCACAGGGACACACTGAAGCTTTCTTT